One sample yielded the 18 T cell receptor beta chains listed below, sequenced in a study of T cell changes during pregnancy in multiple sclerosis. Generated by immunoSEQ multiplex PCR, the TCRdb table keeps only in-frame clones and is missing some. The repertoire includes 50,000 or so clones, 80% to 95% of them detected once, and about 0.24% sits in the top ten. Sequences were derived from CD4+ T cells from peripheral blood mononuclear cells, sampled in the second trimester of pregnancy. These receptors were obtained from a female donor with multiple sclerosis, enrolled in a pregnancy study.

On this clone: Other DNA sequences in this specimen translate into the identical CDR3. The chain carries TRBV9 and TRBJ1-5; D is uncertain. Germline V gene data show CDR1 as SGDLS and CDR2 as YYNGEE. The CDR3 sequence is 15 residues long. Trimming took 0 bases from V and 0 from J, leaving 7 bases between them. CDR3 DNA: TGTGCCAGCAGCGTAGCCGGAGATAGCAATCAGCCCCAGCATTTT. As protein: CASSVAGDSNQPQHF.

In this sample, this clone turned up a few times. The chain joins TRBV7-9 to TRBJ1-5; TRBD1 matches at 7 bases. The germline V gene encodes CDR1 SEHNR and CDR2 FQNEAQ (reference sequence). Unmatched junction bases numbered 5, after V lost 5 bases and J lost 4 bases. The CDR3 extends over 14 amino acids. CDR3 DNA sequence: TGTGCCAGCAGCCGGACAGGCTCGAATCAGCCCCAGCATTTT. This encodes CASSRTGSNQPQHF.

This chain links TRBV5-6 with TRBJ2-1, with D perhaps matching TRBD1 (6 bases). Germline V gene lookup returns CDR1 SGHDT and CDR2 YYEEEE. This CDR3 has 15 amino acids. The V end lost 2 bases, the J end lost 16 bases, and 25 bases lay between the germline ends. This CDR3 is CASSLLSWGRVSIFF. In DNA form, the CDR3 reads TGTGCCAGCAGCTTACTGTCTTGGGGGCGGGTTTCGATCTTCTTC.

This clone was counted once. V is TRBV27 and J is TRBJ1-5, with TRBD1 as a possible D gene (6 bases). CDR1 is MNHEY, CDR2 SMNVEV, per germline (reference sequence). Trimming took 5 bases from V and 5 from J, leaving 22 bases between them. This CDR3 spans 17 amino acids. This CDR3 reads CASSRRTADRHHQPQHF. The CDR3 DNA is TGTGCCAGCAGTAGGAGGACCGCGGACAGACACCATCAGCCCCAGCATTTT.

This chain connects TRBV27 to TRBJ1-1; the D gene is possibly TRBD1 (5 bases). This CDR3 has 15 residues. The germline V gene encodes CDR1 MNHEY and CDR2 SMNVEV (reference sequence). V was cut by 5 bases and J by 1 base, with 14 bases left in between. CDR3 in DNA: TGTGCCAGCAGTATGGGACTTCTGGCGAACACTGAAGCTTTCTTT. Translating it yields CASSMGLLANTEAFF.

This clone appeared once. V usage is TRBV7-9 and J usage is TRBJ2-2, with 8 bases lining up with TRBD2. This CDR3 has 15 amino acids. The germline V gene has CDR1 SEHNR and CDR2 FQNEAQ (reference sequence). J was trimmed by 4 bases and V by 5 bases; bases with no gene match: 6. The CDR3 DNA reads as TGTGCCAGCAGCCCGCGACTAGCGACCACCGGGGAGCTGTTTTTT. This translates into CASSPRLATTGELFF.

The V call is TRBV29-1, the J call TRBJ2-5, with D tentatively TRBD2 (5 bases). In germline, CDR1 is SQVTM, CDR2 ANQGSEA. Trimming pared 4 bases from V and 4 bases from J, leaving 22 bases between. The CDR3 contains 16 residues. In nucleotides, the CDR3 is TGCAGCGTTGGGCCCCCCTCGGACCCCGCGGGAGAGACCCAGTACTTC. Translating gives CSVGPPSDPAGETQYF.

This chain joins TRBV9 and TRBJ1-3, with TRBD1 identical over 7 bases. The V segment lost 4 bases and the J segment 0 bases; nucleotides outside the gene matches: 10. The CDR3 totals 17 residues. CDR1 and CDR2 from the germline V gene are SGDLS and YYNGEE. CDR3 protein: CASSTTAGTDSGNTIYF. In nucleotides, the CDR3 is TGTGCCAGCAGCACCACCGCCGGGACAGACTCTGGAAACACCATATATTTT. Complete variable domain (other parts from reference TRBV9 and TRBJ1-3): DSGVTQTPKHLITATGQRVTLRCSPRSGDLSVYWYQQSLDQGLQFLIQYYNGEERAKGNILERFSAQQFPDLHSELNLSSLELGDSALYFCASSTTAGTDSGNTIYFGEGSWLTVV.

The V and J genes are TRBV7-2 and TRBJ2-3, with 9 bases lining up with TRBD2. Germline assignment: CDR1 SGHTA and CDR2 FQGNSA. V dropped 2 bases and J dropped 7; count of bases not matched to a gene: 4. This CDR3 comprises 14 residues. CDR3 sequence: CASSLFAGGNTQYF. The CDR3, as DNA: TGTGCCAGCAGCTTATTTGCGGGGGGGAATACGCAGTATTTT.

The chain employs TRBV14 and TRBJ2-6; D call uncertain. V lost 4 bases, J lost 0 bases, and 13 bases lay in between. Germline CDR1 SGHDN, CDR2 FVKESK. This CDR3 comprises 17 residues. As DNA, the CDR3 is TGTGCCAGCAGCCTCTGGGCAGGCCCCTCTGGGGCCAACGTCCTGACTTTC. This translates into CASSLWAGPSGANVLTF. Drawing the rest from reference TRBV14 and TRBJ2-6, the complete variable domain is EAGVTQFPSHSVIEKGQTVTLRCDPISGHDNLYWYRRVMGKEIKFLLHFVKESKQDESGMPNNRFLAERTGGTYSTLKVQPAELEDSGVYFCASSLWAGPSGANVLTFGAGSRLTVL.

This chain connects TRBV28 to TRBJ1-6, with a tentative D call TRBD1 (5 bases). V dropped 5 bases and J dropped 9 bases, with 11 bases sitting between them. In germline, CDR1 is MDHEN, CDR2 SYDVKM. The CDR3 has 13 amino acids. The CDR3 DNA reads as TGTGCCAGCAGTGCAGGGATAAGTTCACCCCTCCACTTT. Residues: CASSAGISSPLHF.

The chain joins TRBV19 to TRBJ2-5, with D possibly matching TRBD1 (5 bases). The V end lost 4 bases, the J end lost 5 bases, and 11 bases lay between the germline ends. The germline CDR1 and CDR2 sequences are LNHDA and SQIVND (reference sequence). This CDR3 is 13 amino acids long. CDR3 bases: TGTGCCAGTAGTAATTCTCCAGGGGAGACCCAGTACTTC. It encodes CASSNSPGETQYF.

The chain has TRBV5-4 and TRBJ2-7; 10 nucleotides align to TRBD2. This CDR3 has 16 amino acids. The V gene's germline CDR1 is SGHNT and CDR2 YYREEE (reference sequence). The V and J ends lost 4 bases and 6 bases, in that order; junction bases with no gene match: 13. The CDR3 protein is CASSPGAASGSVEQYF. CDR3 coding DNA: TGTGCCAGCAGCCCCGGGGCGGCTAGCGGGAGTGTCGAGCAGTACTTC.

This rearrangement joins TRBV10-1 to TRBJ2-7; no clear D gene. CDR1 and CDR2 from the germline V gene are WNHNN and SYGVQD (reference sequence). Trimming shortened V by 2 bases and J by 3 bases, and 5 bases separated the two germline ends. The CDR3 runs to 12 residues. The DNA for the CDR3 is TGCGCCAGCAGTGAGCCGGGCTACGAGCAGTACTTC. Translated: CASSEPGYEQYF.

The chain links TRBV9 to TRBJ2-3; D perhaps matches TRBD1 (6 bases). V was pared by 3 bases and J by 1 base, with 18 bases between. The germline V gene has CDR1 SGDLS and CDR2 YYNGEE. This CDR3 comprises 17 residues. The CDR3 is CASSDTTTGKRTDTQYF. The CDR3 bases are TGTGCCAGCAGCGACACCACCACAGGGAAACGCACAGATACGCAGTATTTT.

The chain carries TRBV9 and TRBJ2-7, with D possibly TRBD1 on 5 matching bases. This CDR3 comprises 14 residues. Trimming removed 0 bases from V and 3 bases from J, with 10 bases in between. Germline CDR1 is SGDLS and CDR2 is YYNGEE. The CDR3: CASSVELDNYEQYF. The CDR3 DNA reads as TGTGCCAGCAGCGTAGAACTGGACAACTACGAGCAGTACTTC. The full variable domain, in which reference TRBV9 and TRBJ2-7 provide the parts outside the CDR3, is DSGVTQTPKHLITATGQRVTLRCSPRSGDLSVYWYQQSLDQGLQFLIQYYNGEERAKGNILERFSAQQFPDLHSELNLSSLELGDSALYFCASSVELDNYEQYFGPGTRLTVT.

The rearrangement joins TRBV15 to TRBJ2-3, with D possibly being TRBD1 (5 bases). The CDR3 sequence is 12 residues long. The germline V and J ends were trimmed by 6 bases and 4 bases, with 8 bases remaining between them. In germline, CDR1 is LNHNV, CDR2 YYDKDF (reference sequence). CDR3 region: CATRWGSDTQYF. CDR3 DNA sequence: TGTGCCACCAGATGGGGCTCAGATACGCAGTATTTT.

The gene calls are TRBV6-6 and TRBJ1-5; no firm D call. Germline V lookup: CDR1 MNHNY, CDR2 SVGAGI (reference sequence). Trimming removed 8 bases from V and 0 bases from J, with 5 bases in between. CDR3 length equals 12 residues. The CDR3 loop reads CASDYSNQPQHF. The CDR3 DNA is TGTGCCAGCGACTATAGCAATCAGCCCCAGCATTTT.